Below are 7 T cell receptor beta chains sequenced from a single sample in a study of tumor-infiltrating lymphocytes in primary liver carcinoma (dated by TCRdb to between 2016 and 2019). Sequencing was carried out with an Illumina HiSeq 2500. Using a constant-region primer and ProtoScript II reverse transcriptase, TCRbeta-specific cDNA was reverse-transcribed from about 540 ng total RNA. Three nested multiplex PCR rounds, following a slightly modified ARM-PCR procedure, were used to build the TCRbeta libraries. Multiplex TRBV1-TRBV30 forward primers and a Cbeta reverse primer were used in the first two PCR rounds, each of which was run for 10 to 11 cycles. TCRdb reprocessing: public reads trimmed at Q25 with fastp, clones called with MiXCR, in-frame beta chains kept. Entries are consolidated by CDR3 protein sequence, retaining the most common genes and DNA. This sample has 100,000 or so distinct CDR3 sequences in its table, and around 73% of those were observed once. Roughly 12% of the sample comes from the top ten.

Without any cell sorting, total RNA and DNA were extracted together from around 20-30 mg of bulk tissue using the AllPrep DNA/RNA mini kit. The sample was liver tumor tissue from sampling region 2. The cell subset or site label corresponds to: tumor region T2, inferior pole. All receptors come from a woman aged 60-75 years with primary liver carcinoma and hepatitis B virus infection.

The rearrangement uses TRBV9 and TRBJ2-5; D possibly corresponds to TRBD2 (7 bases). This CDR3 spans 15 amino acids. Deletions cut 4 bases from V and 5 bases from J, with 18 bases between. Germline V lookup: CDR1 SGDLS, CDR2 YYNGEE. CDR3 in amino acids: CASSNNQGGGETQYF. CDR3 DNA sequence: TGTGCCAGCAGCAACAACCAGGGAGGGGGGGAGACCCAGTACTTC.

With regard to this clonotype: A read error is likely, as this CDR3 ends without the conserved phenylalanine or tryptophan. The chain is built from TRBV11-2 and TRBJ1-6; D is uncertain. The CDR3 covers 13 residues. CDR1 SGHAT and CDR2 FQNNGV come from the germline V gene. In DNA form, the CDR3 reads TGTGCCAGCAGCTTTGTAATGAGTTCAGCCCTCCACCTT. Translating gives CASSFVMSSALHL.

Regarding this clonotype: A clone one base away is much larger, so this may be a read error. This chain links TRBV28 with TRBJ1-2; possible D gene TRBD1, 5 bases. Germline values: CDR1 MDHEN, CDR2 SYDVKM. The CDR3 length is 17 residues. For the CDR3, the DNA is TGTGTCAGCATATTGTCGGGGGTAGGCTCTACTAACTATGGCTACACCTTC. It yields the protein CVSILSGVGSTNYGYTF.

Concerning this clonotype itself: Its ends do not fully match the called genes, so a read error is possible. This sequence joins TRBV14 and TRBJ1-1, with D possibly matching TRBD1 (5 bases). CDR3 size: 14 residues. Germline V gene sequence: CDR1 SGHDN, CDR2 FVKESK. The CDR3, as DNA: TGTGACAGCAGCCAAGAGGGGTCGTGGACTGAAGCTTTCTTT. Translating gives CDSSQEGSWTEAFF.

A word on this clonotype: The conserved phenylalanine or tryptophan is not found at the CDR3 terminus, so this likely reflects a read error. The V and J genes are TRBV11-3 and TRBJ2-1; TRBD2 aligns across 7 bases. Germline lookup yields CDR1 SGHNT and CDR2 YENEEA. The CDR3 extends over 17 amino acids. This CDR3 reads CASSLGRGEWVVDEQFL. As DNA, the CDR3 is TGTGCCAGTAGCTTAGGTCGGGGGGAGTGGGTTGTCGATGAGCAGTTCCTC.

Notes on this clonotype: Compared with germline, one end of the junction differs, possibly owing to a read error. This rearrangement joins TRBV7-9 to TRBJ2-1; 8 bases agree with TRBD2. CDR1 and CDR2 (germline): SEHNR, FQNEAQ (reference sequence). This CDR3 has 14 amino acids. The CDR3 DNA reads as TGTGCCAGCCGGAGCGGGAGCTCCTACAAAGAGCAGTTCTTC. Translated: CASRSGSSYKEQFF.

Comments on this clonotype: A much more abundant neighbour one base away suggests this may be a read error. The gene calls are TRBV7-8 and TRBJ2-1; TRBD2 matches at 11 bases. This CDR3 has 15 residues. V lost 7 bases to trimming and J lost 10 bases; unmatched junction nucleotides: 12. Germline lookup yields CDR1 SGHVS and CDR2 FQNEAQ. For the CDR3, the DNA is TGTGCCAGCACCCACATTAGCGGGAGGGTCTTCGAGCAGTTCTTC. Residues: CASTHISGRVFEQFF.